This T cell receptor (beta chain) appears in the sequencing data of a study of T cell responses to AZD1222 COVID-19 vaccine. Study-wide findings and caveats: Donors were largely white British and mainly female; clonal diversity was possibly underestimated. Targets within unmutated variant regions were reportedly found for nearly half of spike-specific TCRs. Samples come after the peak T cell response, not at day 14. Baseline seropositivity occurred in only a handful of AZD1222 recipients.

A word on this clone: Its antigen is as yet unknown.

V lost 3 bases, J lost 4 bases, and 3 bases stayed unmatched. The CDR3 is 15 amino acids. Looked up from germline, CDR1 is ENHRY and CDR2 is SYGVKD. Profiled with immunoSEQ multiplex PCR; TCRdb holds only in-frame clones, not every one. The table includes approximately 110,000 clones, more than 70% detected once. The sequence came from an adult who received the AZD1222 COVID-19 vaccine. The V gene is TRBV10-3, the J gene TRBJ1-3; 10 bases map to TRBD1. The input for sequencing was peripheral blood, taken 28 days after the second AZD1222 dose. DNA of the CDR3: TGTGCCATCAGTGAACCGGGACAGGGGGGAAACACCATATATTTT. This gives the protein CAISEPGQGGNTIYF.